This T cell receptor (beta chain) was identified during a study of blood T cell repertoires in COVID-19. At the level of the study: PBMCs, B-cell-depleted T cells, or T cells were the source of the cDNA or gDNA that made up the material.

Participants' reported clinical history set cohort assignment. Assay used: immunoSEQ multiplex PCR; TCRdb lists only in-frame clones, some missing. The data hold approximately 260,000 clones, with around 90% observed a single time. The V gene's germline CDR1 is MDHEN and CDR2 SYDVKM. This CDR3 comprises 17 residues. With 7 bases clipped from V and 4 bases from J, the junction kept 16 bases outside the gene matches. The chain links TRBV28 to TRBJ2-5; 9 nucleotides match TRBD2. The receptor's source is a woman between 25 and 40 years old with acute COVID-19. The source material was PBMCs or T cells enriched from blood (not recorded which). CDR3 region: CASNPWGSAGGGETQYF. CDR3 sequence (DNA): TGTGCCAGCAACCCCTGGGGGTCAGCGGGAGGTGGAGAGACCCAGTACTTC.